This T cell receptor beta chain comes out of a study of blood T cell repertoires in COVID-19. The germline V gene has CDR1 MDHEN and CDR2 SYDVKM. This CDR3 spans 15 amino acids. The V and J ends lost 6 bases and 4 bases, in that order; junction bases with no gene match: 6. This clone was recorded at least ten times. Repertoires were generated with immunoSEQ multiplex PCR, while TCRdb's copy carries only in-frame clones and drops some. The sample lists roughly 150,000 clones, around three quarters occurring once. This clonotype originated in a man over 45 with active or convalescent COVID-19. This chain connects TRBV28 to TRBJ1-5, with 10 bases lining up with TRBD1. Sample: peripheral blood. The CDR3 nucleotides read TGTGCCAGCAGCCTGACAGGGGGCTTAAATCAGCCCCAGCATTTT. Its translation is CASSLTGGLNQPQHF.